This T cell receptor (beta chain) was observed in a study of blood T cell repertoires in COVID-19. The wider study: Acute and convalescent COVID-19 samples came from the United States, Italy and Spain. Sample material is recorded as cDNA or gDNA derived from T cells, B-cell-depleted T cells, or PBMCs.

Authors' analysis steps: For nucleated cells, counts were estimated from reference gene primer amplification. Only in-frame clones appear in the TCRdb table, and some are missing; sequencing was by immunoSEQ multiplex PCR. The V and J calls and clone size were taken over from that table, and D and trimming were inferred from the DNA. The table includes some 96,000 clones, around four fifths detected once. The CDR3 is 14 residues long. CDR1 is KGHSH, CDR2 LQKENI, per germline. Trimming removed 5 bases at V and 7 bases at J, with 18 bases between. The receptor's source is a man aged 50 to 59 with active or convalescent COVID-19. The chain carries TRBV18 and TRBJ2-7; possibly TRBD1 for D (6 bases). Sequencing used peripheral blood. DNA for the CDR3: TGTGCCAGCTCAAGGACAGCCGGCTCGGGAGAGCAGTACTTC. Protein sequence: CASSRTAGSGEQYF.